Listed below are T cell receptor beta chains from one sample, sequenced in a study of identical twins. Using its own MiXCR run on the 5' RACE reads, TCRdb lists one record per CDR3 protein. The table records fewer than 250,000 distinct CDR3 sequences, approximately 16% of them present only once. This sample also belongs to another study, concerning T cells expressing NK-cell markers.

The specimen sequenced was CD8+ T cells sorted from blood. The source is a woman between 18 and 30 years old in good health. CDR3s include the opening cysteine and the closing phenylalanine or tryptophan. Fields, in order: D gene, clone size, J gene, V gene, CDR3 protein. The D gene is left open where the match is weak. A row's size may be missing; if present it is once, few, many or a size class.

D: .
size: once
J: TRBJ2-7
V: TRBV27
CDR3: CASSWRQSYEQYF

D: .
size: few
J: TRBJ1-1
V: TRBV25-1
CDR3: CASRGLGITEAFF

D: TRBD2
size: .
J: TRBJ2-7
V: TRBV15
CDR3: CATSRLAGLYEQYF

D: TRBD1
size: .
J: TRBJ2-1
V: TRBV12-5
CDR3: CASGAGTGTYNEQFF

D: .
size: .
J: TRBJ2-1
V: TRBV6-2/TRBV6-3
CDR3: CASSYPDEQFF

D: TRBD1
size: .
J: TRBJ1-5
V: TRBV15
CDR3: CATSGDRGGQPQHF

D: .
size: few
J: TRBJ1-5
V: TRBV27
CDR3: CASSQGVNSNQPQHF

D: .
size: .
J: TRBJ2-3
V: TRBV7-9
CDR3: CASGPTSSDTQYF

D: .
size: .
J: TRBJ2-5
V: TRBV3-1
CDR3: CASSQDVGGETQYF

D: .
size: .
J: TRBJ2-1
V: TRBV5-5
CDR3: CASSPGVPNEQFF

D: TRBD1
size: .
J: TRBJ1-6
V: TRBV14
CDR3: CASSLTGNNSPLHF

D: .
size: few
J: TRBJ2-2
V: TRBV7-9
CDR3: CASSSGGGRPNTGELFF

D: TRBD2
size: few
J: TRBJ2-1
V: TRBV12-3/TRBV12-4
CDR3: CASSLNLAAHNEQFF

D: TRBD2
size: few
J: TRBJ2-7
V: TRBV29-1
CDR3: CSASQWEGTYEQYF

D: TRBD2
size: .
J: TRBJ2-5
V: TRBV9
CDR3: CASSVVASGRLETQYF

D: TRBD2
size: few
J: TRBJ2-1
V: TRBV6-6
CDR3: CASSSGGGNEQFF

D: TRBD2
size: .
J: TRBJ2-1
V: TRBV7-6
CDR3: CASTRTSGAYNEQFF

D: TRBD2
size: .
J: TRBJ2-1
V: TRBV7-6
CDR3: CASSLGASGRAPLGNEQFF

D: .
size: .
J: TRBJ2-2
V: TRBV6-5
CDR3: CASSYSRGGVTNTGELFF

D: .
size: .
J: TRBJ2-3
V: TRBV11-3
CDR3: CASSSRQTSMWDTQYF

D: TRBD2
size: few
J: TRBJ2-7
V: TRBV11-2
CDR3: CASSPTRDYYEQYF

D: .
size: many
J: TRBJ1-1
V: TRBV29-1
CDR3: CSVEVRGEAFF

D: .
size: many
J: TRBJ2-3
V: TRBV25-1
CDR3: CASSESWGADTQYF

D: .
size: few
J: TRBJ1-5
V: TRBV6-1
CDR3: CASSEVDSSNQPQHF

D: .
size: few
J: TRBJ1-1
V: TRBV13
CDR3: CASSLGLPDAATEAFF

D: .
size: .
J: TRBJ2-2
V: TRBV7-9
CDR3: CASRTAGTGELFF

D: TRBD2
size: .
J: TRBJ2-7
V: TRBV28
CDR3: CASSLVSAGGTYEQYF

D: .
size: many
J: TRBJ1-5
V: TRBV20-1
CDR3: CSAEFEGSNQPQHF

D: TRBD2
size: few
J: TRBJ2-2
V: TRBV11-2
CDR3: CASSSGTSGHANTGELFF

D: TRBD2
size: many
J: TRBJ2-1
V: TRBV27
CDR3: CASSLSGGSYNEQFF

D: TRBD1
size: .
J: TRBJ2-3
V: TRBV9
CDR3: CASTVGQSTDTQYF

D: .
size: .
J: TRBJ2-1
V: TRBV6-2/TRBV6-3
CDR3: CASSLRWNEQFF

D: .
size: many
J: TRBJ2-5
V: TRBV6-1
CDR3: CASMGLAPIQETQYF

D: TRBD2
size: .
J: TRBJ2-3
V: TRBV7-8
CDR3: CASSLKSGGATDTQYF

D: .
size: .
J: TRBJ2-1
V: TRBV12-3/TRBV12-4
CDR3: CASRVTVNEQFF

D: TRBD2
size: .
J: TRBJ2-1
V: TRBV10-3
CDR3: CAISDSAGVDEQFF

D: .
size: few
J: TRBJ2-7
V: TRBV24-1
CDR3: CATSDRYLSYEQYF

D: TRBD1
size: few
J: TRBJ2-1
V: TRBV11-2
CDR3: CASSSRQGWNEQFF

D: TRBD2
size: .
J: TRBJ2-7
V: TRBV20-1
CDR3: CSASPPLAGYEQYF

D: .
size: few
J: TRBJ2-3
V: TRBV7-8
CDR3: CASSLDLSSAQYF

D: .
size: few
J: TRBJ2-3
V: TRBV18
CDR3: CASSPPVANPGGTQYF

D: TRBD2
size: few
J: TRBJ2-5
V: TRBV4-3
CDR3: CASSLAGGNPETQYF

D: TRBD2
size: few
J: TRBJ2-5
V: TRBV20-1
CDR3: CSADIREGPETQYF

D: .
size: .
J: TRBJ2-5
V: TRBV6-6
CDR3: CASSGGFPETQYF

D: .
size: .
J: TRBJ2-7
V: TRBV12-3/TRBV12-4
CDR3: CASSSTGPYEQYF

D: TRBD2
size: many
J: TRBJ2-1
V: TRBV12-3/TRBV12-4
CDR3: CASSPGYSGPYNEQFF

D: .
size: .
J: TRBJ1-1
V: TRBV9
CDR3: CASSPPQGTEAFF

D: TRBD1
size: few
J: TRBJ2-2
V: TRBV12-3/TRBV12-4
CDR3: CASSNLDRGIGELFF

D: TRBD2
size: few
J: TRBJ2-3
V: TRBV7-3
CDR3: CASSLTFLAGGPVDTQYF

D: .
size: .
J: TRBJ2-2
V: TRBV7-8
CDR3: CASSPLESANTGELFF

D: .
size: few
J: TRBJ1-5
V: TRBV15
CDR3: CATSRDSRGANQPQHF

D: TRBD1
size: few
J: TRBJ2-1
V: TRBV6-5
CDR3: CASSYSGTGSNEQFF

D: .
size: many
J: TRBJ2-1
V: TRBV6-5
CDR3: CASSYGYNEQFF